Listed here are 25 T cell receptor beta chains from one sample, sequenced in a study of blood T cells in healthy people across ages. Combining a sample-barcoded 5' primer with a J-beta primer mix, a second PCR ran for 7 to 11 cycles. TCRdb recomputed calls from the 5' RACE reads with MiXCR, one row per CDR3 protein. The table records about 930,000 distinct CDR3 sequences, 29% of them present only once. These data were also filed under a second study, of T cells of mothers and their children.

The specimen sequenced was blood. The receptors were gathered from a woman between 40 and 55 years old in good health.

The CDR3 DNA sequence: TGCGCCAGCAGCCAAGCCCCAGGGATTCGGGCGGACACTGAAGCTTTCTTT. This translates into CASSQAPGIRADTEAFF. This rearrangement joins TRBV4-1 to TRBJ1-1, with D perhaps TRBD1 (5 bases). This CDR3 is 17 amino acids long. Trimming took 1 base from V and 3 from J, leaving 18 bases between them. CDR1 and CDR2 from the germline V gene are MGHRA and YSYEKL.

Points on this clonotype: A read error may account for a junction end that differs from germline. The J gene is TRBJ1-2, the V gene TRBV18; no reliable D call. The CDR3 is 13 residues long. The germline V gene encodes CDR1 KGHSH and CDR2 LQKENI. The CDR3 is CASSLGSNYGHTF. The CDR3 region has the DNA TGTGCCAGCTCACTGGGTAGCAACTATGGCCACACCTTC. The whole variable domain, remainder taken from reference TRBV18 and TRBJ1-2, is NAGVMQNPRHLVRRRGQEARLRCSPMKGHSHVYWYRQLPEEGLKFMVYLQKENIIDESGMPKERFSAEFPKEGPSILRIQQVVRGDSAAYFCASSLGSNYGHTFGSGTRLTVV.

The table lists this clonotype with a few counts. The chain carries TRBV12-3 or TRBV12-4 and TRBJ1-1; TRBD1 matches 8 bases. The CDR3 loop spans 15 amino acids. Losses at the gene ends were 5 bases for V and 3 bases for J; bases not matched to a gene: 8. The CDR3 nucleotides are TGTGCCAGCAGTGCAGGGGGCGCCGCCCACACTGAAGCTTTCTTT. Its protein is CASSAGGAAHTEAFF.

This clonotype was counted many times. The V gene is TRBV18, the J gene TRBJ1-2; tentative D call: TRBD1 (5 bases). Trimming removed 3 bases from V and 2 bases from J, with 10 bases in between. This CDR3 is 14 amino acids long. CDR1 KGHSH and CDR2 LQKENI come from the germline V gene. The CDR3 bases are TGTGCCAGCTCACCCGGGGCAGGGAACTATGGCTACACCTTC. Encoded protein: CASSPGAGNYGYTF.

This clonotype was seen repeatedly, ten times or more. This rearrangement joins TRBV4-1 to TRBJ2-3, with D possibly TRBD2 on 5 matching bases. The CDR3 totals 16 residues. With 0 bases removed from V and 6 bases from J, the gap between germline ends came to 16 bases. The germline V gene has CDR1 MGHRA and CDR2 YSYEKL. The CDR3 sequence: CASSQEPRPGSDTQYF. The CDR3 coding sequence is TGCGCCAGCAGCCAAGAGCCCCGCCCGGGGTCGGATACGCAGTATTTT.

This clonotype has a handful of counts. The chain recombines TRBV28 with TRBJ2-7; no clear D gene. The CDR3 is made up of 15 amino acids. Germline CDR1 MDHEN, CDR2 SYDVKM. Trimming pared 5 bases from V and 2 bases from J, leaving 16 bases between. CDR3 region: CASSPTGSAAYEQYF. DNA of the CDR3: TGTGCCAGCAGTCCCACGGGCAGCGCCGCCTACGAGCAGTACTTC.

This clonotype came up a few times. One end of the junction is discordant with germline, which a read error may explain. J is TRBJ2-5 and V is TRBV7-2; D could derive from TRBD1 or TRBD2 (5 bases each). From germline, CDR1 is SGHTA and CDR2 FQGNSA. The CDR3 has 13 residues. The CDR3 region is CASSLGELETQYF. DNA of the CDR3: TGCGCCAGCAGCTTAGGGGAGTTAGAGACCCAGTACTTC.

To note about this clonotype: Relative to the germline gene, one junction end is altered; a read error may explain this. The CDR3 DNA follows: TGCGCCAGCAGCTCCGGACTAGCGGGGGGGCCTTTACAAGAGTCCCAGTACTTC. It is translated as CASSSGLAGGPLQESQYF. This sequence joins TRBV5-1 and TRBJ2-5; 15 nucleotides line up with TRBD2. CDR3 size: 18 residues. The germline V gene has CDR1 SGHRS and CDR2 YFSETQ. The entire variable domain, with the rest obtained from reference TRBV5-1 and TRBJ2-5, is as follows: KAGVTQTPRYLIKTRGQQVTLSCSPISGHRSVSWYQQTPGQGLQFLFEYFSETQRNKGNFPGRFSGRQFSNSRSEMNVSTLELGDSALYLCASSSGLAGGPLQESQYFGPGTRLLVL.

Only one count was recorded for this clonotype. A read error is possible here, since a much larger clone lies one base away. V gene TRBV9 combines with J gene TRBJ2-5; D unresolved. The CDR3 length is 13 residues. From germline, CDR1 is SGDLS and CDR2 YYNGEE. The CDR3 coding sequence is TGTGCCAGCAGCGTAGGAAACCAAGAGGCCCAGTACTTC. This codes for CASSVGNQEAQYF.

This clonotype was counted once. A read error may account for a junction end that differs from germline. The J gene is TRBJ2-2, the V gene TRBV4-1, with TRBD1 as a possible D gene (6 bases). Looked up from germline, CDR1 is MGHRA and CDR2 is YSYEKL. This CDR3 is 17 amino acids long. The CDR3 loop reads CTSSQELSRGETGELFF. The CDR3 bases are TGCACCAGCAGCCAAGAACTAAGCAGGGGAGAAACCGGGGAGCTGTTTTTT.

The V call is TRBV20-1, the J call TRBJ1-5, with D unresolved. Germline V lookup: CDR1 DFQATT, CDR2 SNEGSKA (reference sequence). Trimming shortened V by 4 bases and J by 6 bases, and 13 bases separated the two germline ends. CDR3 length: 13 residues. CDR3 sequence (DNA): TGCAGTGCTAAAGATTCCAATAGTCAGCCCCAGCATTTT. Translation gives CSAKDSNSQPQHF.

This clonotype was recorded many times. The V gene is TRBV27, the J gene TRBJ2-7; no reliable D call. The V end was cut by 4 bases, the J end by 6 bases, with 16 bases between. Germline loops: CDR1 MNHEY, CDR2 SMNVEV (reference sequence). The CDR3 sequence is 14 residues long. This CDR3 is CASSSRPLQLEQYF. CDR3 DNA: TGTGCCAGCAGTTCCCGGCCCCTTCAACTCGAGCAGTACTTC.

At least ten counts were recorded for this clonotype. V and J are TRBV20-1 and TRBJ2-7; TRBD1 matches 9 bases. Germline V gives CDR1 DFQATT, CDR2 SNEGSKA (reference sequence). Germline trimming cut 3 bases from V and 7 bases from J; bases unmatched to any gene: 7. The CDR3 runs 13 residues. The CDR3 coding sequence is TGCAGTGCTAGGAACAGGGGGCTGGGGGAGCAGTACTTC. It codes for CSARNRGLGEQYF.

J is TRBJ2-7 and V is TRBV29-1; D uncertain. The V gene lost 2 bases and the J gene lost 6 bases, with 8 bases spanning the gap. Germline CDR1 SQVTM, CDR2 ANQGSEA. The CDR3 is 11 amino acids. The CDR3 spells CSVEPPPEQYF. As DNA, the CDR3 is TGCAGCGTTGAACCCCCCCCCGAGCAGTACTTC.

This clonotype was picked up many times. The chain carries TRBV20-1 and TRBJ2-5, with 7 bases matching TRBD1. J lost 1 base, V lost 3 bases, and 5 bases had no gene match. The CDR3 is 14 residues long. The germline CDR1 and CDR2 sequences are DFQATT and SNEGSKA (reference sequence). CDR3 coding DNA: TGCAGTGCTAGGGGGACAGTCCCCCAAGAGACCCAGTACTTC. Its protein is CSARGTVPQETQYF.

This clonotype occurred a few times. The V call is TRBV6-2 or TRBV6-3, the J call TRBJ2-7; D possibly corresponds to TRBD1 (6 bases). Per germline, CDR1 MNHEY and CDR2 SVGEGT. This CDR3 comprises 16 residues. With 5 bases removed from V and 0 bases from J, the gap between germline ends came to 17 bases. The CDR3 DNA reads as TGTGCCAGCAGTCCCTCAGGGGCGAAGATCTCCTACGAGCAGTACTTC. It translates to CASSPSGAKISYEQYF.

The chain couples TRBV24-1 to TRBJ2-5; 8 bases are a match to TRBD1. The germline V gene has CDR1 KGHDR and CDR2 SFDVKD. This CDR3 has 16 residues. Germline trimming cut 5 bases from V and 1 base from J; bases unmatched to any gene: 8. CDR3 residues: CATSGDDRGLQETQYF. The CDR3 bases are TGTGCCACCAGTGGGGATGACAGGGGCCTCCAAGAGACCCAGTACTTC.

This chain connects TRBV6-2 or TRBV6-3 to TRBJ1-5; D possibly corresponds to TRBD1 (6 bases). Germline V gene data show CDR1 as MNHEY and CDR2 as SVGEGT. This CDR3 contains 15 residues. Trimming pared 6 bases from V and 0 bases from J, leaving 12 bases between. CDR3 loop: CASRLGGASNQPQHF. CDR3 sequence (DNA): TGTGCCAGCAGACTGGGGGGGGCTAGCAATCAGCCCCAGCATTTT.

This clonotype was recorded many times. V is TRBV4-2 and J is TRBJ2-5; tentative D call: TRBD2 (5 bases). Trimming cost V 1 base and J 5 bases, with 17 bases left between them. This CDR3 is built from 16 residues. Germline loops: CDR1 LGHNA, CDR2 YNFKEQ. CDR3 loop: CASSQVQSGRRETQYF. The DNA of the CDR3 is TGTGCCAGCAGCCAAGTTCAGAGCGGCCGGAGGGAGACCCAGTACTTC.

CDR3 sequence: CASTKGGNEQYF. The CDR3 coding sequence is TGTGCCAGCACCAAGGGGGGAAATGAGCAGTACTTC. The rearrangement links TRBV12-3 or TRBV12-4 to TRBJ2-4, with D perhaps matching TRBD1 or TRBD2 (6 bases each). The CDR3 length is 12 residues. Trimming removed 7 bases from V and 13 bases from J, with 17 bases in between.

The chain is built from TRBV20-1 and TRBJ2-1; D not resolved. Trimming stripped 3 bases from V and 12 bases from J, with 12 bases between. Germline assignment: CDR1 DFQATT and CDR2 SNEGSKA (reference sequence). This CDR3 has 11 amino acids. Here the CDR3 reads CSASSGLGQFF. CDR3 nucleotide sequence: TGCAGTGCTAGCTCGGGCTTAGGGCAGTTCTTC.

Ten or more counts support this clonotype. The chain links TRBV13 to TRBJ2-3; 7 nucleotides match TRBD1. Germline V lookup: CDR1 PRHDT, CDR2 FYEKMQ (reference sequence). The V gene end was trimmed by 2 bases and the J gene end by 5 bases; junction bases not matched to a gene: 7. The CDR3 has 15 residues. The DNA of the CDR3 is TGTGCCAGCAGCTTAAGACGACAGGGCATAGATACGCAGTATTTT. Residues: CASSLRRQGIDTQYF.

In this sample, this clonotype turned up a few times. This chain connects TRBV19 to TRBJ1-4, with a weak D call TRBD1 (6 bases). The CDR3 is 15 amino acids. Germline CDR1 and CDR2: LNHDA and SQIVND (reference sequence). Trimming cost V 10 bases and J 0 bases, with 15 bases left between them. The CDR3 nucleotides are TGTGCCACGATAAGGACAGCAGCAACTAATGAAAAACTGTTTTTT. Translating gives CATIRTAATNEKLFF.

This clonotype was counted a few times. The chain is built from TRBV20-1 and TRBJ2-2; D gene uncertain. The length of the CDR3 is 13 residues. The V gene's germline CDR1 is DFQATT and CDR2 SNEGSKA (reference sequence). Between the trimmed V and J ends, which lost 6 bases and 3 bases, there was a span of 11 bases. In DNA, the CDR3 is TGCAGTGCCGAAGGACGATACACCGGGGAGCTGTTTTTT. Translating gives CSAEGRYTGELFF.

The chain carries TRBV28 and TRBJ1-2; 7 nucleotides match TRBD1. The CDR3 spans 16 residues. Germline V gene sequence: CDR1 MDHEN, CDR2 SYDVKM. Trimming removed 3 bases from V and 5 bases from J; junction bases left unmatched: 12. The CDR3 DNA reads TGTGCCAGCAGTTTGCCCCTAACGGGACAGCTGTATGGCTACACCTTC. It yields the protein CASSLPLTGQLYGYTF.